This is a list of T cell receptor beta chains from one sample in a study of memory CD4+ T cells and cytomegalovirus serostatus. Profiled with immunoSEQ multiplex PCR; TCRdb holds only in-frame clones, not every one. Among about 92,000 clones listed, about four fifths were seen once. The source material was memory CD4+ T cells from blood. The receptors were sampled from an adult in good health and CMV-seropositive. Both conserved end residues are part of each CDR3. The order of the fields is D gene, V gene, CDR3 protein. D genes are given only for firm matches.

d_gene: TRBD1; v_gene: TRBV28; CDR3aa: CASSLRGQGVEKLFF
d_gene: -; v_gene: TRBV5-5; CDR3aa: CASSSNTGGYTF
d_gene: -; v_gene: TRBV5-4; CDR3aa: CASSQPTGLVAETQYF
d_gene: -; v_gene: TRBV29-1; CDR3aa: CSVALGDTEAFF
d_gene: -; v_gene: TRBV30; CDR3aa: CAWSEGSGDTIYF
d_gene: -; v_gene: TRBV19; CDR3aa: CASRNAGVNQPQHF
d_gene: TRBD2; v_gene: TRBV6-1; CDR3aa: CASKMGTSWGEQFF
d_gene: -; v_gene: TRBV20-1; CDR3aa: CSASPEYEQFF
d_gene: -; v_gene: TRBV7-9; CDR3aa: CASSLGVRETQYF
d_gene: -; v_gene: TRBV5-1; CDR3aa: CASTLQAAEGEQFF
d_gene: -; v_gene: TRBV18; CDR3aa: CASSPPHETQYF
d_gene: TRBD1; v_gene: TRBV7-2; CDR3aa: CASSLDRQGQVFF
d_gene: TRBD2; v_gene: TRBV28; CDR3aa: CASSSSGTSGSGEQFF
d_gene: TRBD2; v_gene: TRBV11-2; CDR3aa: CASSIEGRQGTSGRGIFF
d_gene: -; v_gene: TRBV18; CDR3aa: CASSRDPSEQYF
d_gene: -; v_gene: TRBV5-1; CDR3aa: CASSLGSSNGPQHF
d_gene: -; v_gene: TRBV21-1; CDR3aa: CASSKLGGAGNQPQHF
d_gene: -; v_gene: TRBV21-1; CDR3aa: CAAPWRESSYEQYF
d_gene: -; v_gene: TRBV7-2; CDR3aa: CASSSQGGGSYEQYF
d_gene: TRBD2; v_gene: TRBV6-6; CDR3aa: CASSPPGGETQYF
d_gene: -; v_gene: TRBV5-1; CDR3aa: CASSLASASYGYTF
d_gene: TRBD1; v_gene: TRBV11-2; CDR3aa: CASKRTGLQETQYF
d_gene: TRBD1; v_gene: TRBV19; CDR3aa: CASSYRTGLAYEQYF
d_gene: -; v_gene: TRBV2; CDR3aa: CASVVFRQDGYTF
d_gene: -; v_gene: TRBV10-2; CDR3aa: CASSEWGANSPLHF
d_gene: -; v_gene: TRBV5-1; CDR3aa: CASSPTSGDYGYTF
d_gene: -; v_gene: TRBV29-1; CDR3aa: CSAIRGIEETQYF
d_gene: -; v_gene: TRBV7-2; CDR3aa: CASSLYSGTEAFF
d_gene: TRBD1; v_gene: TRBV5-1; CDR3aa: CASSSTGHNEKLFF
d_gene: TRBD1; v_gene: TRBV29-1; CDR3aa: CSVDSRTGGVTDTQYF
d_gene: -; v_gene: TRBV5-6; CDR3aa: CASSLVQGTGELFF
d_gene: -; v_gene: TRBV4-3; CDR3aa: CASSQGQAMNTEAFF
d_gene: TRBD1; v_gene: TRBV28; CDR3aa: CAARDSLHYGYTF